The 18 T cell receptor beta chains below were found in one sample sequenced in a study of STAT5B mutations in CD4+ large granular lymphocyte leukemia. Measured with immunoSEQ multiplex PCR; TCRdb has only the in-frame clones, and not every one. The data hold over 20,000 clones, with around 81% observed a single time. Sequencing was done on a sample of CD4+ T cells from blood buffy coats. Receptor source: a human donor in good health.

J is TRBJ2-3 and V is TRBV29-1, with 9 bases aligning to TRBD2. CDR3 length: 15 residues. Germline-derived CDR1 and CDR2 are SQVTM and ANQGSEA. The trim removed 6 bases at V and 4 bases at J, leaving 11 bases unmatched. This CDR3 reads CSVSGGRARSDTQYF. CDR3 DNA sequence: TGCAGCGTGAGCGGCGGGAGGGCCAGATCAGATACGCAGTATTTT.

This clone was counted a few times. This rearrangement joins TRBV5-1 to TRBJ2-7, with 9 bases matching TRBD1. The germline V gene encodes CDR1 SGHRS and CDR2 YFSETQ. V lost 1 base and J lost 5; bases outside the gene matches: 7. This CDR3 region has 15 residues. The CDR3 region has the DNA TGCGCCAGCAGCTTGCCGACAGGGGGAAGGAACGAGCAGTACGTC. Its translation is CASSLPTGGRNEQYV.

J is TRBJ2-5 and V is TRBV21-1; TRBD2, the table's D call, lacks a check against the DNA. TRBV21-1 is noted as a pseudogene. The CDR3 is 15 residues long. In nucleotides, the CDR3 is TGTGCCAGCAGCGCCCGGACGGAGGGATATGAGACCCAGTACTTC. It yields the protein CASSARTEGYETQYF.

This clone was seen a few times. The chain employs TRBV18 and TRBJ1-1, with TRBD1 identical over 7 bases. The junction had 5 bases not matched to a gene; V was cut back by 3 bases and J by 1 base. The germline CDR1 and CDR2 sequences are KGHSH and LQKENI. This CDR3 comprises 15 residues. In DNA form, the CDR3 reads TGTGCCAGCTCACCCCCGGGACAGAAGAACACTGAAGCTTTCTTT. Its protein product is CASSPPGQKNTEAFF.

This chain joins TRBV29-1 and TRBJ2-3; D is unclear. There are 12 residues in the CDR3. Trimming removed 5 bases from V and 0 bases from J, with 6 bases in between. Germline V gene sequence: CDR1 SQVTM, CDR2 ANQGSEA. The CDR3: CSVQPSTDTQYF. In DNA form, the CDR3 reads TGCAGCGTTCAACCTAGCACAGATACGCAGTATTTT.

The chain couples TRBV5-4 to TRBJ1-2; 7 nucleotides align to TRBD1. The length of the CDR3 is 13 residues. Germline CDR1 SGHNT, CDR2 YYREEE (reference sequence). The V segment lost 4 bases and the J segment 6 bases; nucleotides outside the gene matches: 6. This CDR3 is CASSLDRVNGYTF. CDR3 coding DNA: TGTGCCAGCAGCCTCGACAGGGTAAATGGCTACACCTTC.

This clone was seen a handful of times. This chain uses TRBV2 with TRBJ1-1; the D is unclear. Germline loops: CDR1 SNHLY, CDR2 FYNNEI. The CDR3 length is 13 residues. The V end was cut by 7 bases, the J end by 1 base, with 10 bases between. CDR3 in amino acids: CASKLDGNTEAFF. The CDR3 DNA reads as TGTGCCAGCAAACTGGACGGGAACACTGAAGCTTTCTTT.

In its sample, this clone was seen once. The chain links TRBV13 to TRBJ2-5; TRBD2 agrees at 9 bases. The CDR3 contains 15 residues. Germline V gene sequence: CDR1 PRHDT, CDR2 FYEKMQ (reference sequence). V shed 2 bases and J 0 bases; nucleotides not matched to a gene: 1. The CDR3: CASSLSGRNQETQYF. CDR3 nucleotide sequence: TGTGCCAGCAGCTTAAGCGGGAGGAACCAAGAGACCCAGTACTTC.

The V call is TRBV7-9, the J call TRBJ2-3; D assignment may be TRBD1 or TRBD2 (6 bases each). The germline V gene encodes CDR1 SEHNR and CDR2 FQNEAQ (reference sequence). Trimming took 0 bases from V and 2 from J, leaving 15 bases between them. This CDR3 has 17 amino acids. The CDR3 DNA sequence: TGTGCCAGCAGCTTAGCGCCCGGGGGCTTCCCCACAGATACGCAGTATTTT. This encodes CASSLAPGGFPTDTQYF.

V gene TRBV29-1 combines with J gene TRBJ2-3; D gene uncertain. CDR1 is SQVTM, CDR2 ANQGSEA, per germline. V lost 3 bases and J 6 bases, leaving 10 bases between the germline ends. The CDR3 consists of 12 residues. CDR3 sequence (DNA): TGCAGCGTTGAGGGATCCCAGGATACGCAGTATTTT. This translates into CSVEGSQDTQYF.

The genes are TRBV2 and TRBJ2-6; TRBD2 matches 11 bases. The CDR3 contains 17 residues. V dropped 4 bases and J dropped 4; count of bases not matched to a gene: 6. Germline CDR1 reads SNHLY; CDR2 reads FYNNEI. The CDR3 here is CASSVLAGGTGANVLTF. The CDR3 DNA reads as TGTGCCAGCAGTGTTTTAGCGGGGGGGACCGGGGCCAACGTCCTGACTTTC. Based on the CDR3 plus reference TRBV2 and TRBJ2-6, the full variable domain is EPEVTQTPSHQVTQMGQEVILRCVPISNHLYFYWYRQILGQKVEFLVSFYNNEISEKSEIFDDQFSVERPDGSNFTLKIRSTKLEDSAMYFCASSVLAGGTGANVLTFGAGSRLTVL.

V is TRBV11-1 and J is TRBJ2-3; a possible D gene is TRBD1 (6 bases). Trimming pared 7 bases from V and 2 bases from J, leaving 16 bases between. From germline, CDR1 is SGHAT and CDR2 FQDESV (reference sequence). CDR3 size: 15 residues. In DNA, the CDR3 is TGTGCCAGCATCCCCTCGCAGGGGACCACAGATACGCAGTATTTT. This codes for CASIPSQGTTDTQYF. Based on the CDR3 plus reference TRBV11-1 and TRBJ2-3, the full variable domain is EAEVAQSPRYKITEKSQAVAFWCDPISGHATLYWYRQILGQGPELLVQFQDESVVDDSQLPKDRFSAERLKGVDSTLKIQPAELGDSAMYLCASIPSQGTTDTQYFGPGTRLTVL.

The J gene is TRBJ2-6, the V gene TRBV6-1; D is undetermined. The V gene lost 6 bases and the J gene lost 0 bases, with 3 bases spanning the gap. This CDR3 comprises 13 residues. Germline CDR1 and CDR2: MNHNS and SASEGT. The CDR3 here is CASRDSGANVLTF. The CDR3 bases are TGTGCCAGCAGGGACTCTGGGGCCAACGTCCTGACTTTC.

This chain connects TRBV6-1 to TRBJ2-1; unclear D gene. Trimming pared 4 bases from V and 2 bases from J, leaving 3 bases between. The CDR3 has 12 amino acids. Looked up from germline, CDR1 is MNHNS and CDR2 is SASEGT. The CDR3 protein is CASSATYNEQFF. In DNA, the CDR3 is TGTGCCAGCAGTGCCACCTACAATGAGCAGTTCTTC.

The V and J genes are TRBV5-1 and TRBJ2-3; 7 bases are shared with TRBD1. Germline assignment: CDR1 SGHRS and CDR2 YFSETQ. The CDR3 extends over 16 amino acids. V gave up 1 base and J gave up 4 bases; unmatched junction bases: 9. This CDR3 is CASSLSARQGPDTQYF. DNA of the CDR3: TGCGCCAGCAGCTTGTCCGCCAGACAGGGTCCAGATACGCAGTATTTT.

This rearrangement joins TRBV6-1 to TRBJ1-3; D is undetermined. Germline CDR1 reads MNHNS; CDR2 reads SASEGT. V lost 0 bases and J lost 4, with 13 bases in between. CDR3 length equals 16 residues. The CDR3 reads CASSEALGRAGNTIYF. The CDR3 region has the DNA TGTGCCAGCAGTGAAGCCCTCGGGCGCGCCGGAAACACCATATATTTT.

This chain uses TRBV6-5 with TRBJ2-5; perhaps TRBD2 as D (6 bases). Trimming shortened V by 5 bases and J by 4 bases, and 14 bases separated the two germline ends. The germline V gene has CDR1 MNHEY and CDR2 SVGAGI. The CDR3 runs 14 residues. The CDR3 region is CASSPRLGGETQYF. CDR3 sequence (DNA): TGTGCCAGCAGTCCCAGACTGGGGGGAGAGACCCAGTACTTC.

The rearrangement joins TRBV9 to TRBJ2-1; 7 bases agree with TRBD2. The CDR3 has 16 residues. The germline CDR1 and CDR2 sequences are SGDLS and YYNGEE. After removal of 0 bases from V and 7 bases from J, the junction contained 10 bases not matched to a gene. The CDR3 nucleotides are TGTGCCAGCAGCGTAGAGGAGCGGGATGCCGGTAATGAGCAGTTCTTC. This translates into CASSVEERDAGNEQFF.